This T cell receptor beta chain was documented in a study of T cell changes during pregnancy in multiple sclerosis (dated by TCRdb to 2018 to 2020). For the study in its entirety: The study looked at changes in the T cell repertoire across pregnancy in women with multiple sclerosis.

The library was built by means of the immunoSEQ multiplex PCR assay. The table was pulled from immuneACCESS by TCRdb, which kept in-frame rearrangements only. Such tables lose some clones; where checked, under half of the loss comes from unresolved V genes, and the rest has no known cause. The sample records around 30,000 clones, about 93% of which are singletons. The ten largest clones capture around 0.44% of the sample. The germline V gene (reference sequence) sets CDR1 to GTSNPN and CDR2 to SVGIG. V is shortened by 2 bases, J by 8 bases, and the region joining them spans 12 bases. Measured from the cysteine to the phenylalanine, the CDR3 is 12 residues long. Kept here is only the CDR3 DNA, which spans 36 bases and is read in frame from base 1. This clone was observed a single time. Its antigen is unknown. Qualities for individual bases were not recorded, and no much larger clone is one base off.

This clonotype was sampled from a female donor with multiple sclerosis, enrolled in a pregnancy study. Sequencing was performed on CD4+ T cells from peripheral blood mononuclear cells, taken after pregnancy. The sequence is built from TRBV30 and TRBJ1-1; perhaps TRBD1 is the D gene, with 6 bases matching. The CDR3 region: CAWSHGQYEAFF. The DNA sequence follows: TGTGCCTGGAGTCATGGACAGTACGAAGCTTTCTTT. Reference TRBV30 and TRBJ1-1 proteins supply the regions before and after the CDR3; the full variable domain is: SQTIHQWPATLVQPVGSPLSLECTVEGTSNPNLYWYRQAAGRGLQLLFYSVGIGQISSEVPQNLSASRPQDRQFILSSKKLLLSDSGFYLCAWSHGQYEAFFGQGTRLTVV.